The following is a T cell receptor beta chain sequence with its context. Germline values: CDR1 SNHLY, CDR2 FYNNEI. This CDR3 comprises 13 residues. The V gene end was trimmed by 6 bases and the J gene end by 7 bases; junction bases not matched to a gene: 3. The data derive from a study of cytomegalovirus exposure and HLA in healthy donors. The wider study: Across about 400 genotyped donors, about 81% landed in the Caucasian-associated ancestry cluster.

PCR amplification relied on 60 Vbeta primers (plus 13 Jbeta primers). Sequenced by immunoSEQ multiplex PCR; TCRdb stores in-frame clones only, minus some. This sample has approximately 110,000 clones, with 73% found just once. Material for sequencing was PBMCs. The TCR was taken from a woman in her forties in good health and CMV-seronegative. The chain links TRBV2 to TRBJ1-4; 9 positions match TRBD1. CDR3: CASSTGGREKLFF. DNA for the CDR3: TGTGCCAGCAGCACAGGGGGCCGTGAAAAACTGTTTTTT.